One sample yielded the 14 T cell receptor beta chains listed below, sequenced in a study of cytomegalovirus exposure and HLA in healthy donors. PCR involved 60 Vbeta and 13 Jbeta primers. Generated by immunoSEQ multiplex PCR, the TCRdb table keeps only in-frame clones and is missing some. This repertoire shows around 100,000 clones, 75% to 80% found once; its top ten account for 5.8%. Input material: PBMCs. The receptor set was obtained from a man in his sixties in good health and CMV-seropositive.

The rearrangement uses TRBV4-1 and TRBJ2-5; TRBD1 might be the D (5 bases). Germline-derived CDR1 and CDR2 are MGHRA and YSYEKL. The CDR3 is 16 residues long. V was trimmed by 9 bases and J by 2 bases, leaving 22 bases between them. In DNA form, the CDR3 reads TGCGCCAGGAGATCCATAAAACGACAGACGCAAGAGACCCAGTACTTC. Its translation: CARRSIKRQTQETQYF.

The genes are TRBV15 and TRBJ2-1; TRBD1 matches at 10 bases. The germline V gene encodes CDR1 LNHNV and CDR2 YYDKDF (reference sequence). The CDR3 totals 15 residues. V was clipped by 0 bases and J by 9 bases; unmatched bases: 5. CDR3 protein: CATSRDGTGESEQFF. CDR3 DNA sequence: TGTGCCACCAGCAGAGATGGGACAGGGGAGAGTGAGCAGTTCTTC.

This sequence joins TRBV25-1 and TRBJ2-2; possibly TRBD1 for D (5 bases). Trimming pared 8 bases from V and 1 base from J, leaving 11 bases between. The length of the CDR3 is 14 residues. Germline CDR1 reads MGHDK; CDR2 reads SYGVNS. CDR3 in amino acids: CASGVTGNTGELFF. CDR3 nucleotide sequence: TGTGCCAGCGGGGTCACAGGGAACACCGGGGAGCTGTTTTTT.

This chain connects TRBV27 to TRBJ2-5; D might be TRBD1 (6 bases). The CDR3 totals 15 residues. Trimming shortened V by 5 bases and J by 4 bases, and 17 bases separated the two germline ends. From germline, CDR1 is MNHEY and CDR2 SMNVEV (reference sequence). For the CDR3, the DNA is TGTGCCAGCAGTCCATGGCAGGGGTCCAGAGAGACCCAGTACTTC. This translates into CASSPWQGSRETQYF.

The V call is TRBV10-2, the J call TRBJ1-5; no clear D gene. Germline V gives CDR1 WSHSY, CDR2 SAAADI. This CDR3 is 14 amino acids long. The ends were cut back, 3 bases at V and 4 bases at J, with 10 bases in the middle. CDR3 amino acids: CASSESRVNQPQHF. The CDR3 DNA reads TGCGCCAGCAGTGAATCGAGGGTTAATCAGCCCCAGCATTTT.

CDR3 bases: TGTGCCAGCAGCGTAGGGGCTAGCGCCGACACAGATACGCAGTATTTT. It codes for CASSVGASADTDTQYF. The J gene is TRBJ2-3, the V gene TRBV9; maybe TRBD2 (6 bases). The V end was cut by 0 bases, the J end by 2 bases, with 13 bases between. The CDR3 contains 16 residues. Looked up from germline, CDR1 is SGDLS and CDR2 is YYNGEE.

V and J are TRBV19 and TRBJ2-3; perhaps TRBD2 as D (6 bases). V lost 5 bases and J lost 4, with 10 bases in between. The CDR3 extends over 13 amino acids. In germline, CDR1 is LNHDA, CDR2 SQIVND (reference sequence). CDR3 nucleotides: TGTGCCAGTAGTTGGACTACTTCAGATACGCAGTATTTT. Translating gives CASSWTTSDTQYF.

The chain joins TRBV6-5 to TRBJ1-3, with D possibly TRBD1 on 6 matching bases. Per germline, CDR1 MNHEY and CDR2 SVGAGI. V was cut by 6 bases and J by 2 bases, with 14 bases left in between. The CDR3 runs 15 residues. CDR3 in DNA: TGTGCCAGCAGACCACAGGGAACCACTGGAAACACCATATATTTT. Protein: CASRPQGTTGNTIYF.

The chain combines TRBV2 with TRBJ1-1; no reliable D call. Germline-derived CDR1 and CDR2 are SNHLY and FYNNEI. V gave up 4 bases and J gave up 1 base, with 7 bases separating them. The CDR3 contains 13 residues. CDR3 loop: CASSAETNTEAFF. The CDR3 coding sequence is TGTGCCAGCAGTGCAGAAACGAACACTGAAGCTTTCTTT.

The chain combines TRBV10-1 with TRBJ2-7; 9 bases match TRBD1. This CDR3 contains 13 residues. Germline V lookup: CDR1 WNHNN, CDR2 SYGVQD (reference sequence). After removal of 5 bases from V and 5 bases from J, the junction contained 4 bases not matched to a gene. The CDR3 sequence: CASSPGQGDEQYF. The CDR3 DNA reads TGCGCCAGCAGTCCGGGACAGGGCGACGAGCAGTACTTC.

The rearrangement joins TRBV2 to TRBJ2-4; 14 bases line up with TRBD2. This CDR3 contains 16 residues. Germline V gene sequence: CDR1 SNHLY, CDR2 FYNNEI. The ends lost 7 bases at V and 9 bases at J; junction bases unmatched: 11. As DNA, the CDR3 is TGTGCCAGCAAAACCGGGACTAGCGGGGGCCGGGGCATTCAGTACTTC. Protein product: CASKTGTSGGRGIQYF.

The chain employs TRBV9 and TRBJ2-3, with 7 nucleotides matching TRBD2. The CDR3 totals 15 residues. The V and J ends lost 4 bases and 4 bases, in that order; junction bases with no gene match: 9. Germline V lookup: CDR1 SGDLS, CDR2 YYNGEE. The CDR3 DNA reads TGTGCCAGCAGCCCCCGCGGGGGACCGGCAGATACGCAGTATTTT. Translating it yields CASSPRGGPADTQYF.

This clone showed up just a few times. The chain is built from TRBV15 and TRBJ2-3; the match to TRBD2 covers 8 bases. V dropped 4 bases and J dropped 3; count of bases not matched to a gene: 9. CDR1 LNHNV and CDR2 YYDKDF come from the germline V gene (reference sequence). This CDR3 is built from 16 residues. The CDR3 loop reads CATSKGSGEATDTQYF. CDR3 DNA sequence: TGTGCCACCAGCAAGGGTAGCGGGGAGGCTACAGATACGCAGTATTTT.

This chain links TRBV19 with TRBJ2-7, with 8 bases matching TRBD1. CDR1 LNHDA and CDR2 SQIVND come from the germline V gene (reference sequence). There are 13 residues in the CDR3. V lost 4 bases and J lost 3; bases outside the gene matches: 2. The CDR3 reads CASSNGQGYEQYF. The CDR3 nucleotides read TGTGCCAGTAGTAATGGACAGGGCTACGAGCAGTACTTC.